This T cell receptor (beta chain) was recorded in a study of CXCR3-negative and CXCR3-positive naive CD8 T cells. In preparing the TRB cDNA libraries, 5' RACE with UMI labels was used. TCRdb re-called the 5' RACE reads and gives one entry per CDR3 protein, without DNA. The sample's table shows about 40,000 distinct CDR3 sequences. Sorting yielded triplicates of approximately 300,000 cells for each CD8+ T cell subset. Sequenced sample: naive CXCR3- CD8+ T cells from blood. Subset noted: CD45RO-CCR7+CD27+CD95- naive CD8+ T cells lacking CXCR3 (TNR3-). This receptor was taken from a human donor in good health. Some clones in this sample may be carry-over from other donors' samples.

The chain's CDR3 is CASSTSPGTGEETQYF. The chain is built from TRBV27 and TRBJ2-5; TCRdb reports TRBD1, a call that lacks DNA to check it against. From germline, CDR1 is MNHEY and CDR2 SMNVEV (reference sequence). CDR3 length: 16 residues.